Included here is one T cell receptor (beta chain) sequence, with context. The survey-level immunoSEQ assay was used. The table came from immunoSEQ multiplex PCR; TCRdb's copy has only in-frame clones and leaves some out. The data hold over 10,000 clones, with roughly four fifths observed a single time. The sample belongs to a study of pediatric ulcerative colitis. Rectal tissue came from one to two pinch biopsies taken at colonoscopy. The V and J ends lost 0 bases and 1 base, in that order; junction bases with no gene match: 10. The length of the CDR3 is 18 residues. Germline-derived CDR1 and CDR2 are SGHRS and YFSETQ.

Sequencing input: gut tissue. The receptor was isolated from a boy younger than 18 who was a control in a study of pediatric ulcerative colitis. V usage is TRBV5-1 and J usage is TRBJ2-3; 8 bases map to TRBD2. CDR3 bases: TGCGCCAGCAGCTTGGAAATCCCAACTAGCGGACGCACAGATACGCAGTATTTT. Translated: CASSLEIPTSGRTDTQYF.